These 2 T cell receptor beta chains were sequenced from one sample in a study of beta chain features in type 1 diabetes. Since all of the isolated RNA was reverse transcribed, expressed TCRB transcripts were what got sequenced. Using immunoSEQ multiplex PCR, the repertoire was profiled, and TCRdb retains in-frame clones only, with some absent. Of 450,000 or so clones in the sample, about an eighth were seen once. Specimen: naive CD4+ T cells from blood. The receptor source for this set is a woman aged 18-29 years in good health.

This clone has just a few counts. This chain links TRBV27 with TRBJ1-6, with TRBD1 matching over 10 bases. The CDR3 contains 15 residues. V lost 7 bases to trimming and J lost 8 bases; unmatched junction nucleotides: 8. Germline V gene sequence: CDR1 MNHEY, CDR2 SMNVEV (reference sequence). This CDR3 reads CASNPEGQGYSPLHF. As DNA, the CDR3 is TGTGCCAGCAACCCAGAGGGACAGGGGTATTCACCCCTCCACTTT.

The chain combines TRBV15 with TRBJ2-3; the D is unclear. The CDR3 is 17 amino acids. Germline V gene data show CDR1 as LNHNV and CDR2 as YYDKDF (reference sequence). The ends were cut back, 1 base at V and 0 bases at J, with 14 bases in the middle. The CDR3 is CATSRVGRTTSTDTQYF. The CDR3 region has the DNA TGTGCCACCAGCAGAGTGGGCAGGACCACGAGCACAGATACGCAGTATTTT.